This T cell receptor beta chain is drawn from a study of siplizumab effects on memory and regulatory T cells. The table lists this clone with a count of one. The antigen is undetermined. V lost 0 bases and J lost 9, with 13 bases in between. CDR1 is SGDLS and CDR2 is YYNGEE in the germline V gene. The CDR3 loop spans 14 amino acids. General study results and limits: Greater diversity than memory cells seemed evident in naive T cells, which also appeared to be major alloresponse contributors. Unstimulated subsets accounted for the mapping of only a minor share of the clones that were alloreactive. In controls, approximately 28% of mappable alloreactive CD4+ clones were Treg-derived on average, versus roughly 69% with siplizumab. Confirmation that proliferating Tregs from siplizumab cultures had suppressive function was not obtained.

Sequenced by immunoSEQ multiplex PCR; TCRdb stores in-frame clones only, minus some. The sample has roughly 75,000 clones, 93% seen once; the top ten hold 5%. This TCR was sampled from a human donor in good health. The sequencing sample was made of CD8+ T cells sorted from blood. The chain carries TRBV9 and TRBJ2-1; tentatively, D is TRBD1 (7 bases). The CDR3 sequence: CASSVVEGAAEQFF. The DNA for the CDR3 is TGTGCCAGCAGCGTAGTGGAGGGGGCGGCTGAGCAGTTCTTC.